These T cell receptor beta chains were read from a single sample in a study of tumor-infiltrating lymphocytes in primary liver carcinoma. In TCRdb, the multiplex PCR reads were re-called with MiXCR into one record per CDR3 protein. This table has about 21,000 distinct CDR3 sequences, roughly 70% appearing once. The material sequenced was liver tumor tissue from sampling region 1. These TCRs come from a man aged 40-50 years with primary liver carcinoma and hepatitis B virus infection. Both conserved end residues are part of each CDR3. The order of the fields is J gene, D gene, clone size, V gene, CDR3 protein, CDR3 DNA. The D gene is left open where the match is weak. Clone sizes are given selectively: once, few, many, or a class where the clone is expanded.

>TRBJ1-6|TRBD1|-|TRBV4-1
CAGSHHLQGADSPLHF
TGCGCCGGCAGCCACCACCTACAGGGGGCGGACTCACCCCTTCACTTT
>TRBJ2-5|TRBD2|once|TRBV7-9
CASSSPGTSGEYQETQYF
TGTGCCAGCAGCTCACCGGGGACTAGCGGAGAGTACCAAGAGACTCAGTACTTC
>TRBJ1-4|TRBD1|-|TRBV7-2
CASSPNRGANEKLFF
TGTGCCAGCAGCCCGAACAGGGGCGCTAATGAAAAACTGTTTTTT
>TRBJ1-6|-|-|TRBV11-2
CASILDVSSQFRTLHF
TGTGCCAGCATCTTAGACGTTAGCAGCCAATTCAGAACCCTCCACTTT
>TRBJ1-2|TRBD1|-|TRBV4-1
CASSRGDRSYDYTF
TGCGCCAGCAGCCGAGGGGACAGAAGCTATGACTACACCTTC
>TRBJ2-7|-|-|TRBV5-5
CASSLGQHLIRPYEQYF
TGTGCCAGCAGCTTGGGGCAACACCTGATTCGGCCCTACGAGCAGTACTTC
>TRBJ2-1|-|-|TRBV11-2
CASNFRATHNEHFF
TGTGCCAGCAACTTTAGGGCCACACACAATGAGCACTTCTTC
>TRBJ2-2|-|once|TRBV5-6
CASSLACVGELFF
TGTGCCAGCAGCTTGGCCTGCGTGGGGGAGCTGTTTTTT
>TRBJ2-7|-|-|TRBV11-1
CASNSRGSFSHYEQYF
TGTGCCAGCAACTCAAGAGGCTCTTTCAGCCACTACGAGCAGTATTTC
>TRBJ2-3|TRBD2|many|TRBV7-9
CASTLHLAGGTDTQYF
TGTGCCAGCACCCTCCACTTAGCGGGAGGCACAGATACGCAGTATTTT
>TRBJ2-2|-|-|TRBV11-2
CASSFRQSNTGELLF
TGCGCCAGCAGCTTTAGGCAATCGAATACCGGGGAGCTGTTATTT
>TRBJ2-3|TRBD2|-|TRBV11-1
CASSLGTSTRTDTLYF
TGTGCCAGCAGCCTCGGGACTAGCACACGAACAGATACGCTGTATTTT
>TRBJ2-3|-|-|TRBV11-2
CASNRRPINPTDTQYF
TGTGCCAGCAACCGACGACCCATCAATCCCACAGATACGCAGTATTTT
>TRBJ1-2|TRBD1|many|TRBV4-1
CASSQDFSRTGLGYTF
TGCGCCAGCAGCCAAGATTTCTCTAGGACAGGGCTTGGCTACACCTTC
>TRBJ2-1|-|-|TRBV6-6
CAGSAQGNNEQFF
TGCGCTGGCAGTGCGCAAGGTAACAATGAGCAGTTCTTC
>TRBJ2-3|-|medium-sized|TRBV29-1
CSVQDSTDTQYF
TGCAGCGTTCAGGACAGCACAGATACGCAGTATTTT
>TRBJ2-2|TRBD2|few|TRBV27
CASTPLAGYTGELFF
TGTGCCAGCACCCCACTAGCGGGGTATACCGGGGAGCTGTTTTTT
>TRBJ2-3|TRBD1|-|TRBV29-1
CSASPGQHTDTQYF
TGCAGCGCGAGCCCGGGACAGCACACAGATACGCAGTATTTT
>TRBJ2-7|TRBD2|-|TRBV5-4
CAGNLDRGSLYEQYF
TGTGCCGGTAACTTGGATCGCGGGAGCCTCTACGAGCAGTACTTC
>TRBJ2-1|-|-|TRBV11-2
CASSLGTVHNEQFF
TGTGCCAGCAGCTTAGGGACCGTACACAATGAGCAGTTCTTC
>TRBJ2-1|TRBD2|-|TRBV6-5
CASSSYWTSSYNEQFF
TGTGCCAGCAGTAGCTATTGGACTAGCTCCTACAATGAGCAGTTCTTC
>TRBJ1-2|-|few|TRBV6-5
CASRYDRRRGYTF
TGTGCCAGCAGATATGACAGGAGAAGGGGCTACACCTTC
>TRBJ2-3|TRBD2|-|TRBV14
CAGSQVTRGTSHTLFSDTQYF
TGTGCTGGCAGCCAAGTTACCCGGGGGACTAGCCATACCTTGTTCTCAGATACGCAGTATTTT
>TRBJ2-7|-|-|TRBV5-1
CASSLRDGGLYEHYF
TGCGCCAGCAGCTTAAGGGACGGGGGGCTGTACGAGCACTACTTC
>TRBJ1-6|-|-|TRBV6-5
CVSSYSNLGPLANSPIHF
TGTGTCAGCAGTTACTCGAACTTGGGGCCACTGGCCAATTCACCCATCCACTTT
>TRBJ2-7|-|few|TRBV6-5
CASSRTDTYEQYF
TGTGCCAGCAGCCGGACAGATACTTACGAGCAGTACTTC
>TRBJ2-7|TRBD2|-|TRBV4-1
CASSQSLAGPLYEQYF
TGTGCCAGCAGTCAATCCCTAGCGGGGCCACTTTACGAGCAGTACTTC